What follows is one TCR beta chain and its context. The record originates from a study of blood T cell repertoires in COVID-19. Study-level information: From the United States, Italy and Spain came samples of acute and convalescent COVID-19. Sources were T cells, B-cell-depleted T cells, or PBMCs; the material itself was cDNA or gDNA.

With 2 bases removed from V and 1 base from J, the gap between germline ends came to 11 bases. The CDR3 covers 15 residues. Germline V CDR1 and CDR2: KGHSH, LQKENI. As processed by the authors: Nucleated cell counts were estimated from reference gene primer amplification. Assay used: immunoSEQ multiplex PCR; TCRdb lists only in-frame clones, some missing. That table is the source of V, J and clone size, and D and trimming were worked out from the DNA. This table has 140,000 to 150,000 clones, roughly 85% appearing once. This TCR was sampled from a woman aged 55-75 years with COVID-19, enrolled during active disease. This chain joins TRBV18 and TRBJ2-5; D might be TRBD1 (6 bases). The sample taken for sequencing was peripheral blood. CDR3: CASSPSRGIQETQYF. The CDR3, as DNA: TGTGCCAGCTCACCATCAAGGGGGATCCAAGAGACCCAGTACTTC.